These T cell receptor beta chains were read from a single sample in a study of T cell changes during pregnancy in multiple sclerosis. Measured with immunoSEQ multiplex PCR; TCRdb has only the in-frame clones, and not every one. The table records around 39,000 clones, roughly 92% of them present only once. The starting material was CD4+ T cells from peripheral blood mononuclear cells, obtained in the third trimester of pregnancy. Receptors were obtained from a female donor in good health, enrolled as a control in a pregnancy study. Each CDR3 is given with its conserved first and last residue. The order of the fields is clone size, J gene, D gene, V gene, CDR3 protein, CDR3 DNA. D genes are given only for firm matches. Clone sizes are given selectively: once, few, many, or a class where the clone is expanded.

>-|TRBJ2-5|-|TRBV5-1
CASKMTQGTQYF
TGCGCCAGCAAAATGACTCAAGGGACCCAGTACTTC
>-|TRBJ1-2|-|TRBV5-6
CASSLDRGNYGYTF
TGTGCCAGCAGCTTGGACCGAGGGAACTATGGCTACACCTTC
>-|TRBJ1-1|TRBD1|TRBV29-1
CSVIGQGATKAFF
TGCAGCGTTATTGGACAGGGGGCGACGAAGGCTTTCTTT
>-|TRBJ2-7|TRBD1|TRBV6-5
CASSPGTAREQYF
TGTGCCAGCAGCCCCGGGACAGCCAGAGAGCAGTACTTC
>-|TRBJ2-5|TRBD1|TRBV18
CASSPRQGAGETQYF
TGTGCCAGCTCTCCCAGACAGGGGGCTGGAGAGACCCAGTACTTC
>-|TRBJ2-2|-|TRBV29-1
CSVGFPGQRNTGELFF
TGCAGCGTTGGTTTCCCGGGACAACGAAACACCGGGGAGCTGTTTTTT
>-|TRBJ2-3|TRBD2|TRBV5-6
CASSLGFGGGGPRDTQYF
TGTGCCAGCAGCTTGGGGTTTGGTGGCGGGGGGCCGAGAGATACGCAGTATTTT
>-|TRBJ1-2|-|TRBV4-1
CASSQVGGADYGYTF
TGCGCCAGCAGCCAAGTCGGCGGGGCCGATTATGGCTACACCTTC
>-|TRBJ1-4|-|TRBV2
CASSSARGATNEKLFF
TGTGCCAGCAGTTCAGCCAGGGGAGCGACTAATGAAAAACTGTTTTTT
>once|TRBJ2-7|TRBD2|TRBV7-2
CASSLGAGGQYEQYF
TGTGCCAGCAGCTTAGGAGCGGGGGGGCAGTACGAGCAGTACTTC
>-|TRBJ2-5|TRBD1|TRBV5-1
CASSFPGGETQYF
TGCGCCAGCAGCTTCCCAGGGGGAGAGACCCAGTACTTC
>-|TRBJ2-5|TRBD1|TRBV7-8
CASSSSGGGETQYF
TGTGCCAGCAGCTCATCAGGGGGCGGGGAGACCCAGTACTTC
>-|TRBJ1-2|-|TRBV4-1
CASSRLPDYGYTF
TGCGCCAGCAGCCGACTACCCGATTATGGCTACACCTTC
>once|TRBJ2-1|-|TRBV9
CASSVGPTEQFF
TGTGCCAGCAGCGTGGGCCCGACAGAGCAGTTCTTC
>-|TRBJ2-7|-|TRBV2
CASSGQWQAPYEQYF
TGTGCCAGCAGTGGTCAATGGCAGGCGCCGTACGAGCAGTACTTC